Sequencing of this TCR beta chain was carried out in a study of blood T cells in healthy people across ages. PCR was performed a second time for about 6 to 12 cycles using a sample-barcoded 5' primer and a J-beta primer mix. TCRdb called the 5' RACE reads again in MiXCR, with one record for every CDR3 protein. The sample carries about 720,000 distinct CDR3 sequences, about 20% recorded once. Study-wide results and limits: Long-lived donors carried more naive CD4+ cells and greater diversity than aged donors.

Individuals who donated were healthy Caucasians from Russia aged roughly 6 to 95. Trimming removed 6 bases from V and 2 bases from J; junction bases left unmatched: 6. The V gene's germline CDR1 is MNHEY and CDR2 SMNVEV (reference sequence). The CDR3 covers 14 residues. In the case of this clonotype: Its antigen is as yet unknown.

The receptor comes from a man between 65 and 85 years old in good health. The sample taken for sequencing was blood. The chain couples TRBV27 to TRBJ1-2, with 7 positions matching TRBD1. The CDR3 protein is CASSRTGSNYGYTF. As DNA, the CDR3 is TGTGCCAGCAGCAGGACAGGTTCGAACTATGGCTACACCTTC.